Below are 21 T cell receptor beta chains sequenced from a single sample in a study of cytomegalovirus exposure and HLA in healthy donors. The PCR had 60 Vbeta and 13 Jbeta primers. TCRdb's table, derived via immunoSEQ multiplex PCR, lists solely in-frame clones and lacks some. The repertoire consists of about 130,000 clones, with approximately 82% occurring once and the leading ten covering 2% to 3%. Material: PBMCs. The origin of the receptors is a man aged 50-60 years in good health and CMV-seronegative.

The V gene is TRBV5-8, the J gene TRBJ2-5; D might be TRBD2 (5 bases). This CDR3 has 16 amino acids. Per the germline V gene, CDR1 is SGHTS and CDR2 is YDEGEE. V dropped 2 bases and J dropped 4 bases, with 18 bases sitting between them. The CDR3 bases are TGTGCCAGCAGCTTAAAGGCCGGAGGCTGGGGAGAGACCCAGTACTTC. Its translation is CASSLKAGGWGETQYF.

The genes are TRBV5-1 and TRBJ2-3; D not certain. CDR3 size: 14 residues. Germline-derived CDR1 and CDR2 are SGHRS and YFSETQ. Trimming stripped 0 bases from V and 2 bases from J, with 7 bases between. CDR3 in amino acids: CASSLEQPTDTQYF. CDR3 in DNA: TGCGCCAGCAGCTTGGAACAGCCCACAGATACGCAGTATTTT.

The chain uses TRBV4-1 and TRBJ2-7; 11 nucleotides match TRBD2. The V segment lost 1 base and the J segment 0 bases; nucleotides outside the gene matches: 5. Germline V gene sequence: CDR1 MGHRA, CDR2 YSYEKL. The CDR3 extends over 17 amino acids. The CDR3 sequence: CASSQGLGLAVSYEQYF. The CDR3 DNA is TGCGCCAGCAGCCAAGGGCTGGGACTAGCGGTCTCCTACGAGCAGTACTTC.

The V and J genes are TRBV5-1 and TRBJ2-1; TRBD1 agrees at 10 bases. This CDR3 has 16 residues. Germline lookup yields CDR1 SGHRS and CDR2 YFSETQ. V trimming: 0 bases; J trimming: 6 bases; junction bases outside the gene matches: 6. CDR3 loop: CASSLALWTGGNEQFF. CDR3 nucleotides: TGCGCCAGCAGCTTGGCCCTCTGGACAGGGGGCAATGAGCAGTTCTTC.

This chain connects TRBV5-1 to TRBJ2-5; 7 nucleotides align to TRBD1. CDR3 length: 15 amino acids. V lost 2 bases, J lost 4 bases, and 8 bases stayed unmatched. Looked up from germline, CDR1 is SGHRS and CDR2 is YFSETQ. The CDR3 region is CASSFPTGPAETQYF. CDR3 sequence (DNA): TGCGCCAGCAGCTTCCCGACAGGGCCGGCAGAGACCCAGTACTTC.

The CDR3: CASIPPRQPQHF. The CDR3 DNA reads as TGTGCCAGTATCCCCCCGAGACAGCCCCAGCATTTT. The V gene is TRBV19, the J gene TRBJ1-5; D is uncertain. CDR1 and CDR2 from the germline V gene are LNHDA and SQIVND (reference sequence). V was clipped by 7 bases and J by 7 bases, with 11 bases between them. This CDR3 spans 12 amino acids.

The chain recombines TRBV5-1 with TRBJ2-1; TRBD2 matches at 8 bases. The germline V gene encodes CDR1 SGHRS and CDR2 YFSETQ. J gave up 0 bases and V 4 bases, and 6 bases lay outside the gene matches. The CDR3 runs 16 residues. The CDR3 DNA follows: TGCGCCAGCAGCAAAGTAGCGGGGAGCTCCTACAATGAGCAGTTCTTC. Translation: CASSKVAGSSYNEQFF.

The V and J genes are TRBV4-1 and TRBJ2-1; tentatively, D is TRBD2 (5 bases). Germline lookup yields CDR1 MGHRA and CDR2 YSYEKL. The length of the CDR3 is 15 residues. V was shortened by 0 bases and J by 6 bases, with 12 bases between the two germline ends. The CDR3 nucleotides read TGCGCCAGCAGCCAAGATCACCAAGCGGTCAATGAGCAGTTCTTC. Amino acids: CASSQDHQAVNEQFF.

The DNA of the CDR3 is TGTGCCAGCAGCTTGGAGGGACAGGTCTATGGCTACACCTTC. Amino acid sequence: CASSLEGQVYGYTF. The rearrangement links TRBV5-5 to TRBJ1-2, with 8 bases fitting TRBD1. The CDR3 sequence is 14 residues long. With V trimmed by 0 bases and J by 4 bases, 2 bases remained unmatched. In germline, CDR1 is SGHKS, CDR2 YYEKEE (reference sequence).

The V call is TRBV6-6, the J call TRBJ2-7; weak D call: TRBD1 (5 bases). Germline CDR1 is MNHNY and CDR2 is SVGAGI (reference sequence). V lost 7 bases to trimming and J lost 0 bases, with 10 bases between them. CDR3 length equals 13 residues. The CDR3 sequence: CASIHTGSYEQYF. The DNA of the CDR3 is TGTGCCAGCATCCACACAGGCTCCTACGAGCAGTACTTC.

This chain joins TRBV27 and TRBJ2-7; D may be TRBD1 (5 bases). Germline CDR1 reads MNHEY; CDR2 reads SMNVEV (reference sequence). Trimming stripped 5 bases from V and 3 bases from J, with 11 bases between. The CDR3 extends over 13 amino acids. The CDR3 sequence: CASSTRQNYEQYF. For the CDR3, the DNA is TGTGCCAGCAGTACCCGACAGAACTACGAGCAGTACTTC.

The rearrangement uses TRBV19 and TRBJ1-5; D is unresolved. Per the germline V gene, CDR1 is LNHDA and CDR2 is SQIVND (reference sequence). V shed 7 bases and J shed 5 bases, with 12 bases lying between them. There are 13 residues in the CDR3. CDR3: CASTWGGHQPQHF. CDR3 nucleotides: TGTGCCAGTACATGGGGAGGCCATCAGCCCCAGCATTTT. Full variable domain (rest looked up from reference TRBV19 and TRBJ1-5): DGGITQSPKYLFRKEGQNVTLSCEQNLNHDAMYWYRQDPGQGLRLIYYSQIVNDFQKGDIAEGYSVSREKKESFPLTVTSAQKNPTAFYLCASTWGGHQPQHFGDGTRLSIL.

This chain joins TRBV30 and TRBJ2-3, with 10 bases that match TRBD2. J gave up 2 bases and V 0 bases, and 5 bases lay outside the gene matches. Germline-derived CDR1 and CDR2 are GTSNPN and SVGIG (reference sequence). The CDR3 covers 16 residues. CDR3 in amino acids: CAWSVGLAVNTDTQYF. The CDR3, as DNA: TGTGCCTGGAGTGTAGGACTAGCGGTGAACACAGATACGCAGTATTTT.

The chain has TRBV7-3 and TRBJ2-7; 7 nucleotides match TRBD1. Germline-derived CDR1 and CDR2 are SGHTA and FQGTGA. The CDR3 runs 17 residues. Germline trimming cut 0 bases from V and 1 base from J; bases unmatched to any gene: 9. The CDR3, as DNA: TGTGCCAGCAGCTTAACGCTGGGACAGCGGTGGTCCTACGAGCAGTACTTC. It is translated as CASSLTLGQRWSYEQYF.

The CDR3 bases are TGTGCCAGCGCTAGGTGGTCAGATACGCAGTATTTT. Protein: CASARWSDTQYF. The rearrangement joins TRBV7-2 to TRBJ2-3; D call uncertain. The CDR3 spans 12 residues. V lost 8 bases and J lost 4, with 10 bases in between. Germline CDR1 reads SGHTA; CDR2 reads FQGNSA.

The chain recombines TRBV4-2 with TRBJ2-3, with 7 bases matching TRBD2. The germline CDR1 and CDR2 sequences are LGHNA and YNFKEQ. CDR3 length: 16 amino acids. V was pared by 0 bases and J by 5 bases, with 8 bases of the junction left unmatched. Written as DNA, the CDR3 is TGTGCCAGCAGCCAAGATCTTGGGGGGGGAGTAGATACGCAGTATTTT. This codes for CASSQDLGGGVDTQYF.

The chain has TRBV4-3 and TRBJ1-4; weak D call: TRBD1 (5 bases). Germline CDR1 LGHNA, CDR2 YSLEER. Trimming cost V 1 base and J 5 bases, with 11 bases left between them. CDR3 length: 15 amino acids. Here the CDR3 reads CASSQGGGENEKLFF. In DNA form, the CDR3 reads TGCGCCAGCAGCCAAGGCGGGGGGGAAAATGAAAAACTGTTTTTT.

This clone has a handful of counts. The chain links TRBV5-1 to TRBJ1-2; 12 bases are shared with TRBD1. V trimming: 4 bases; J trimming: 4 bases; junction bases outside the gene matches: 5. The CDR3 totals 15 residues. The V gene's germline CDR1 is SGHRS and CDR2 YFSETQ. Written as DNA, the CDR3 is TGCGCCAGCAGCCTCAGGGGACAGGGGGCCTATGGCTACACCTTC. It is translated as CASSLRGQGAYGYTF.

The chain employs TRBV30 and TRBJ2-1, with TRBD2 identical over 7 bases. The V gene end was trimmed by 3 bases and the J gene end by 3 bases; junction bases not matched to a gene: 8. The V gene's germline CDR1 is GTSNPN and CDR2 SVGIG (reference sequence). The CDR3 runs 15 residues. CDR3 in DNA: TGTGCCTGGAGCACCGGGACTACCTTCTACAATGAGCAGTTCTTC. Encoded protein: CAWSTGTTFYNEQFF.

This chain uses TRBV7-8 with TRBJ1-6; D gene uncertain. The CDR3 has 14 residues. The V and J ends lost 3 bases and 0 bases respectively, with 3 bases between them. Germline V gene data show CDR1 as SGHVS and CDR2 as FQNEAQ. CDR3 protein: CASSFSSYNSPLHF. The CDR3 DNA sequence: TGTGCCAGCAGCTTCAGCTCCTATAATTCACCCCTCCACTTT.

The CDR3 loop is CASSLGTTSGGYNEQFF. The CDR3 DNA reads TGTGCCAGCAGCTTGGGGACGACTAGCGGGGGTTACAATGAGCAGTTCTTC. J is TRBJ2-1 and V is TRBV7-9; 12 bases are a match to TRBD2. The CDR3 has 17 amino acids. The V and J ends lost 3 bases and 4 bases, in that order; junction bases with no gene match: 7. Germline V gene data show CDR1 as SEHNR and CDR2 as FQNEAQ (reference sequence). The complete variable domain, with remaining parts taken from reference TRBV7-9 and TRBJ2-1, reads DTGVSQNPRHKITKRGQNVTFRCDPISEHNRLYWYRQTLGQGPEFLTYFQNEAQLEKSRLLSDRFSAERPKGSFSTLEIQRTEQGDSAMYLCASSLGTTSGGYNEQFFGPGTRLTVL.